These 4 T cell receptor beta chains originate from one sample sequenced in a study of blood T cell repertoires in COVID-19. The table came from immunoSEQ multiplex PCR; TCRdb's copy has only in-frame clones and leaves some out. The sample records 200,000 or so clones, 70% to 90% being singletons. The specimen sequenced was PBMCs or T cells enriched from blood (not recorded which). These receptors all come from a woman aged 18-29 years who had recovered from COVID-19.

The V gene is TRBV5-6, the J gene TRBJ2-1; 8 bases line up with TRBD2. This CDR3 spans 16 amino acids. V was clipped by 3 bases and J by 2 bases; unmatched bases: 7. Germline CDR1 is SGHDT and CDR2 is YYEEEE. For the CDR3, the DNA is TGTGCCAGCAGCTCCCTTGAAGCGGGAGCCTACAATGAGCAGTTCTTC. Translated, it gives CASSSLEAGAYNEQFF.

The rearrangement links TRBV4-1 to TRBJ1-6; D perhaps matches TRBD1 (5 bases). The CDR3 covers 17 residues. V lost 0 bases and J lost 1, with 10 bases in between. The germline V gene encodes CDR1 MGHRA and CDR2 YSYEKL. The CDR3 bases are TGCGCCAGCAGCCAAGACCCAGGGCAATCCTATAATTCACCCCTCCACTTT. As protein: CASSQDPGQSYNSPLHF.

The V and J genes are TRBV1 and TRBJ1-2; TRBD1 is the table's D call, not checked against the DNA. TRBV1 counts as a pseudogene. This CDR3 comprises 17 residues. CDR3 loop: CTSSQAPQGVPGYGYTF. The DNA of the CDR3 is TGCACCAGCAGCCAAGCTCCACAGGGTGTACCGGGGTATGGCTACACCTTC.

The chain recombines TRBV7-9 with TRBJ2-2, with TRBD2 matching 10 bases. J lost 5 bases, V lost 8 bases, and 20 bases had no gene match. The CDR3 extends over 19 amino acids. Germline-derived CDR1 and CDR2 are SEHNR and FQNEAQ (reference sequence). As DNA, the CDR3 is TGTGCCAGCGCCTCTGGGCTACACAGCGGGGGGGCCGAAACCGGGGAGCTGTTTTTT. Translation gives CASASGLHSGGAETGELFF. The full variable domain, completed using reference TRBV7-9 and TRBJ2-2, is DTGVSQNPRHKITKRGQNVTFRCDPISEHNRLYWYRQTLGQGPEFLTYFQNEAQLEKSRLLSDRFSAERPKGSFSTLEIQRTEQGDSAMYLCASASGLHSGGAETGELFFGEGSRLTVL.